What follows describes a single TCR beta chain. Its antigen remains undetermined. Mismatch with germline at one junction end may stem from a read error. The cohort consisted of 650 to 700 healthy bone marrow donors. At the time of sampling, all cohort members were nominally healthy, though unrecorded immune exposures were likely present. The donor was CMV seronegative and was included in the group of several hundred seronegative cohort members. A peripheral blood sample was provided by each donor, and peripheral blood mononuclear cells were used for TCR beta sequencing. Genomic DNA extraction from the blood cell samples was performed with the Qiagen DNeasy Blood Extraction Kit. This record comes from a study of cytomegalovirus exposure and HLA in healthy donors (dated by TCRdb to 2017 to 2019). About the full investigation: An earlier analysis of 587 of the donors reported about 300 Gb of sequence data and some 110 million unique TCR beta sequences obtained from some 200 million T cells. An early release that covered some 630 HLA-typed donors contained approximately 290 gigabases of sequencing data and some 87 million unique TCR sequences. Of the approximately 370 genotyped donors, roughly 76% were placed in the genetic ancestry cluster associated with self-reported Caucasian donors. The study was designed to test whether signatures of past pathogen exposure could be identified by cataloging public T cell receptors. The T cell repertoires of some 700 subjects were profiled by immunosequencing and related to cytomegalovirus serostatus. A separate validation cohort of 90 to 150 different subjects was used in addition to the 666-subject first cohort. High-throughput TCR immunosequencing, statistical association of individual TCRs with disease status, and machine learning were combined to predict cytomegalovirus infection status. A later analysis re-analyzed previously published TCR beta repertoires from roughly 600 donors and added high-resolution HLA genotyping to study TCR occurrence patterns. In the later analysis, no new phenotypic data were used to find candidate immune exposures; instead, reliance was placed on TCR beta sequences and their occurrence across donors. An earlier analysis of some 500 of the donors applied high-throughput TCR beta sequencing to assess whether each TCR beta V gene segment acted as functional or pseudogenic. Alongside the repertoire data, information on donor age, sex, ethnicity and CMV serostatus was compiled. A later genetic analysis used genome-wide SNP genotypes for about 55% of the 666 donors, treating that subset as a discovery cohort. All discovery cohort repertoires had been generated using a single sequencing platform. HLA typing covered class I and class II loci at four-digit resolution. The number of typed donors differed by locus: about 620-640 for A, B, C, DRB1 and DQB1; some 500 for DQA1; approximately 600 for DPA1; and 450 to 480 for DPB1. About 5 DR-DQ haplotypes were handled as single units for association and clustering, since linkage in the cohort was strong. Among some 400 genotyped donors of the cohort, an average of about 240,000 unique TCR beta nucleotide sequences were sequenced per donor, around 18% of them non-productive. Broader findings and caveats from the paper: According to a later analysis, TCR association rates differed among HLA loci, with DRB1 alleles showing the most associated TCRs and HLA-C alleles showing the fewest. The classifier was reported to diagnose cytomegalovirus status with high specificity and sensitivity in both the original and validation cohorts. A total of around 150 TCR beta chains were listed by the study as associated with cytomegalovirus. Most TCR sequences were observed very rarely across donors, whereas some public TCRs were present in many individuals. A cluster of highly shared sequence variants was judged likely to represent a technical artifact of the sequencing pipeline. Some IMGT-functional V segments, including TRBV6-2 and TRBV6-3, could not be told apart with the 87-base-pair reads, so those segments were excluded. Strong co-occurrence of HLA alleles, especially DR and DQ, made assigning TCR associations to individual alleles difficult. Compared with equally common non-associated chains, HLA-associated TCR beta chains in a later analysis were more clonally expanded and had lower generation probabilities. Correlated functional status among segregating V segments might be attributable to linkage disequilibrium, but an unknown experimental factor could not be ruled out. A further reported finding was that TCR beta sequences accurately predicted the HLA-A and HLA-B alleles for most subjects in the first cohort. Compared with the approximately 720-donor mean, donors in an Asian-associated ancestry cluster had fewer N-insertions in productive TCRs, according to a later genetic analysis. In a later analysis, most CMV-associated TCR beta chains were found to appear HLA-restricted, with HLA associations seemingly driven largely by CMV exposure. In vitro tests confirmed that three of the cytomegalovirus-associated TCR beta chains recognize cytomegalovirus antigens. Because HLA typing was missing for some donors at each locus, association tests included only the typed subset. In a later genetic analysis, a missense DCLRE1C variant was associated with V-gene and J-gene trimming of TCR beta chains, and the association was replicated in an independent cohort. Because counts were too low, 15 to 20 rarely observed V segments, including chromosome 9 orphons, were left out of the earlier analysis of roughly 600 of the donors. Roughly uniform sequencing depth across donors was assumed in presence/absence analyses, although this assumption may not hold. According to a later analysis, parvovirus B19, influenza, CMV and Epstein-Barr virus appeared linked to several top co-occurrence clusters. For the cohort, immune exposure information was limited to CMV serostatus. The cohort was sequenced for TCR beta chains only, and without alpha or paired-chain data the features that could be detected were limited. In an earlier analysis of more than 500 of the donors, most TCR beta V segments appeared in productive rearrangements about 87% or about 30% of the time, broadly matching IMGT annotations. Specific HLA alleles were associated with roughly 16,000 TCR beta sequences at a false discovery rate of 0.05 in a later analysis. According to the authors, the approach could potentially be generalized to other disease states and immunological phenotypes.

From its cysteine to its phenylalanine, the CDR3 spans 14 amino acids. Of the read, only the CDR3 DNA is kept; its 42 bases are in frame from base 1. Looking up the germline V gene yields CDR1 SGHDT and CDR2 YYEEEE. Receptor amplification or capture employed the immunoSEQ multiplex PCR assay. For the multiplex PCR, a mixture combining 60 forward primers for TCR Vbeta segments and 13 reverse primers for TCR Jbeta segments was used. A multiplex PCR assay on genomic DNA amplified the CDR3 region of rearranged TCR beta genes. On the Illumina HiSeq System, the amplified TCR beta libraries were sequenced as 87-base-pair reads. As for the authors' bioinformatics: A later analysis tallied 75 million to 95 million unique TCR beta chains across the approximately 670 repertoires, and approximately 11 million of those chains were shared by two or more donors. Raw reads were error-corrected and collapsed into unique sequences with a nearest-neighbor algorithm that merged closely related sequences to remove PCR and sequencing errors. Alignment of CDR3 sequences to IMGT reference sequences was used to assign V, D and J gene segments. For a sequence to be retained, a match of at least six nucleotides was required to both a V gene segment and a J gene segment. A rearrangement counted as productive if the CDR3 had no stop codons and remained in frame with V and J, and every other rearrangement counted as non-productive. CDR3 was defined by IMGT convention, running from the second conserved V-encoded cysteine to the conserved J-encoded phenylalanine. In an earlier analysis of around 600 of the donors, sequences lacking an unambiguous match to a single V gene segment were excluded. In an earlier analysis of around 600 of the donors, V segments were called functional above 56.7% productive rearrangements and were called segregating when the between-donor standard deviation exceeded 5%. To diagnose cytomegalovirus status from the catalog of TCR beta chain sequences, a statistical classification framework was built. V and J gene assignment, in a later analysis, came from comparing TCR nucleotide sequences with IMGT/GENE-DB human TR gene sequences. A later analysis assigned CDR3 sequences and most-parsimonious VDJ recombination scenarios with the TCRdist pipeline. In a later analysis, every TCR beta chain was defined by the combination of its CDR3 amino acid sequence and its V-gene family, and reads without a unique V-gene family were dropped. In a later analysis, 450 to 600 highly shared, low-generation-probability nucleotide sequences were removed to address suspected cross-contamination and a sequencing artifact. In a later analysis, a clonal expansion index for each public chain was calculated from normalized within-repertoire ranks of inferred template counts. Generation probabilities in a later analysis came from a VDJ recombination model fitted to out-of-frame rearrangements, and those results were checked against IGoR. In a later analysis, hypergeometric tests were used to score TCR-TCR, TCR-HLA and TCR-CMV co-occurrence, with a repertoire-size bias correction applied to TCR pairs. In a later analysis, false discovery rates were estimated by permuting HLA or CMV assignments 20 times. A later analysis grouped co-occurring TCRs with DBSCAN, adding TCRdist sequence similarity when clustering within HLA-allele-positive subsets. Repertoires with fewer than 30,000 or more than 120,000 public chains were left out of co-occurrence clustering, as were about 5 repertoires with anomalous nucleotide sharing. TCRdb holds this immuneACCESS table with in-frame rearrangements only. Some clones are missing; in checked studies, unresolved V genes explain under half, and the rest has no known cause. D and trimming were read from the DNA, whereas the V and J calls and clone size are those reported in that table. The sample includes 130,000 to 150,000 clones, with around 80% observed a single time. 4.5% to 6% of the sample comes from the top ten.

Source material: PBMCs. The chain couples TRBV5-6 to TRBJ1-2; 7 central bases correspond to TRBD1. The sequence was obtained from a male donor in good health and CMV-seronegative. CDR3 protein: CASSAFTGEVEIPF. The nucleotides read TGTGCCAGCAGCGCCTTTACAGGGGAGGTTGAGATCCCCTTC.